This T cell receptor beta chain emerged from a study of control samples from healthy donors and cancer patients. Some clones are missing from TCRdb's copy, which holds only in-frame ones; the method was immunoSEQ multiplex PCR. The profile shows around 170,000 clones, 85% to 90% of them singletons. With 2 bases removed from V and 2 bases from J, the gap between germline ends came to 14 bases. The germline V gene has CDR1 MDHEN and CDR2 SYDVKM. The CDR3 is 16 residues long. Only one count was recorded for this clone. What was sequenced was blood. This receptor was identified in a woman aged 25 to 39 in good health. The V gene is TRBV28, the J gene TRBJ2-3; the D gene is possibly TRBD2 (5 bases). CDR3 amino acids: CASSLGLLPVTDTQYF. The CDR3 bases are TGTGCCAGCAGTTTAGGACTTCTTCCCGTCACAGATACGCAGTATTTT.